The 19 T cell receptor beta chains below come from one sample, sequenced in a study of memory CD4+ T cells and cytomegalovirus serostatus. The sort gate was single viable CD3+CD4+CD8-CD45RO+ cells for memory CD4+ T cells. Generated by immunoSEQ multiplex PCR, the TCRdb table keeps only in-frame clones and is missing some. Altogether tens of thousands of clones are present, roughly 80% being singletons, with the ten largest covering about 0.79%. Input material: memory CD4+ T cells from blood. The receptors shown here come from an adult in good health and CMV-seronegative.

This sequence joins TRBV27 and TRBJ2-1; D gene ambiguous. The CDR3 runs to 14 residues. The germline V gene encodes CDR1 MNHEY and CDR2 SMNVEV (reference sequence). V was shortened by 7 bases and J by 11 bases, with 21 bases between the two germline ends. CDR3 amino acids: CASITSLGVNKQFF. The CDR3 coding sequence is TGTGCCAGCATAACAAGCCTTGGAGTAAATAAGCAGTTCTTC.

This rearrangement joins TRBV2 to TRBJ1-3; D gene ambiguous. V was shortened by 2 bases and J by 4 bases, with 6 bases between the two germline ends. The length of the CDR3 is 13 residues. The germline gives CDR1 SNHLY, CDR2 FYNNEI. The CDR3 spells CASSENRGNTIYF. CDR3 bases: TGTGCCAGCAGTGAAAACAGAGGAAACACCATATATTTT.

The V call is TRBV2, the J call TRBJ2-3; no clear D gene. V lost 5 bases and J 3 bases, leaving 15 bases between the germline ends. Germline V gives CDR1 SNHLY, CDR2 FYNNEI. The CDR3 is 15 residues long. CDR3 loop: CASSPNARVTDTQYF. The CDR3 DNA is TGTGCCAGCAGTCCAAACGCCCGGGTAACAGATACGCAGTATTTT.

The rearrangement uses TRBV5-1 and TRBJ2-3; TRBD1 might be the D (6 bases). Germline values: CDR1 SGHRS, CDR2 YFSETQ. This CDR3 region has 15 residues. V was trimmed by 4 bases and J by 5 bases, leaving 17 bases between them. CDR3 in amino acids: CASSPAVQGQDTQYF. CDR3 sequence (DNA): TGCGCCAGCAGCCCGGCGGTGCAGGGACAAGATACGCAGTATTTT.

This rearrangement joins TRBV9 to TRBJ1-3; TRBD1 matches 7 bases. Germline V CDR1 and CDR2: SGDLS, YYNGEE. J lost 2 bases, V lost 3 bases, and 8 bases had no gene match. This CDR3 comprises 16 residues. The chain's CDR3 is CASSADPRGPGNTIYF. The CDR3 region has the DNA TGTGCCAGCAGCGCCGATCCGAGGGGGCCTGGAAACACCATATATTTT.

This clone was recorded a few times. The V gene is TRBV7-2, the J gene TRBJ2-7, with D perhaps assigned TRBD1 or TRBD2 (5 bases each). This CDR3 spans 15 amino acids. Trimming cost V 1 base and J 4 bases, with 14 bases left between them. The germline V gene encodes CDR1 SGHTA and CDR2 FQGNSA. The CDR3 protein is CASSLDSGTFYEQYF. The CDR3 DNA reads TGTGCCAGCAGCTTAGACTCCGGGACCTTTTACGAGCAGTACTTC.

The V call is TRBV6-1, the J call TRBJ1-5; D remains unclear. Germline loops: CDR1 MNHNS, CDR2 SASEGT. The CDR3 has 13 amino acids. The V and J ends lost 0 bases and 5 bases respectively, with 5 bases between them. CDR3 sequence: CASSEARYQPQHF. The DNA for the CDR3 is TGTGCCAGCAGTGAAGCCCGCTATCAGCCCCAGCATTTT.

This chain connects TRBV7-8 to TRBJ2-2; D tentatively fits TRBD1 or TRBD2 (6 bases each). The CDR3 totals 13 residues. V gave up 5 bases and J gave up 6 bases, with 10 bases separating them. Germline CDR1 SGHVS, CDR2 FQNEAQ. The CDR3 region is CASSQGGPGELFF. CDR3 nucleotide sequence: TGTGCCAGCAGCCAAGGGGGGCCCGGGGAGCTGTTTTTT.

This rearrangement joins TRBV7-9 to TRBJ1-1, with TRBD1 matching over 8 bases. The CDR3 sequence is 16 residues long. J was trimmed by 3 bases and V by 4 bases; bases with no gene match: 10. Germline CDR1 and CDR2: SEHNR and FQNEAQ (reference sequence). The chain's CDR3 is CASSSTGGKWDTEAFF. In DNA, the CDR3 is TGTGCCAGCAGCTCCACAGGGGGAAAGTGGGACACTGAAGCTTTCTTT.

The chain is built from TRBV9 and TRBJ2-5; TRBD2 matches 7 bases. CDR3 size: 15 residues. With 0 bases clipped from V and 3 bases from J, the junction kept 5 bases outside the gene matches. The germline gives CDR1 SGDLS, CDR2 YYNGEE. CDR3: CASSVGTSDEETQYF. CDR3 nucleotide sequence: TGTGCCAGCAGCGTAGGAACTAGCGATGAAGAGACCCAGTACTTC. The full variable domain, rest sourced from reference TRBV9 and TRBJ2-5, is DSGVTQTPKHLITATGQRVTLRCSPRSGDLSVYWYQQSLDQGLQFLIQYYNGEERAKGNILERFSAQQFPDLHSELNLSSLELGDSALYFCASSVGTSDEETQYFGPGTRLLVL.

The rearrangement joins TRBV14 to TRBJ1-1, with a weak D call TRBD1 (5 bases). The V end lost 2 bases, the J end lost 1 base, and 11 bases lay between the germline ends. Germline CDR1 reads SGHDN; CDR2 reads FVKESK. The CDR3 has 15 amino acids. The CDR3 nucleotides read TGTGCCAGCAGCCAACGTAGGACACGGAACACTGAAGCTTTCTTT. It yields the protein CASSQRRTRNTEAFF. The whole variable domain, remainder taken from reference TRBV14 and TRBJ1-1, is EAGVTQFPSHSVIEKGQTVTLRCDPISGHDNLYWYRRVMGKEIKFLLHFVKESKQDESGMPNNRFLAERTGGTYSTLKVQPAELEDSGVYFCASSQRRTRNTEAFFGQGTRLTVV.

V usage is TRBV2 and J usage is TRBJ2-7; D possibly corresponds to TRBD1 (5 bases). This CDR3 has 13 amino acids. The ends were cut back, 3 bases at V and 4 bases at J, with 10 bases in the middle. The germline V gene has CDR1 SNHLY and CDR2 FYNNEI. CDR3: CASSDEAGYEQYF. In DNA, the CDR3 is TGTGCCAGCAGTGATGAGGCAGGGTACGAGCAGTACTTC.

J is TRBJ1-1 and V is TRBV19; D remains unclear. The CDR3 loop spans 15 amino acids. V dropped 7 bases and J dropped 5 bases, with 20 bases sitting between them. Germline V gene lookup returns CDR1 LNHDA and CDR2 SQIVND (reference sequence). CDR3 sequence reads: CASKARPDYGTEAFF. The CDR3 region has the DNA TGTGCCAGTAAGGCTAGGCCCGACTATGGGACTGAAGCTTTCTTT.

The V call is TRBV25-1, the J call TRBJ1-3; no clear D. Germline CDR1 reads MGHDK; CDR2 reads SYGVNS. V was cut by 8 bases and J by 4 bases, with 9 bases left in between. The CDR3 has 12 residues. The CDR3 sequence is CASHPPGNTIYF. The CDR3 DNA reads as TGTGCCAGCCACCCGCCGGGAAACACCATATATTTT.

This chain links TRBV7-9 with TRBJ2-3; D gene uncertain. CDR3 length equals 13 residues. CDR1 and CDR2 (germline): SEHNR, FQNEAQ (reference sequence). V lost 3 bases, J lost 4 bases, and 8 bases lay in between. The CDR3 sequence: CASSFRASDTQYF. The CDR3 DNA reads as TGTGCCAGCAGCTTCCGGGCCTCAGATACGCAGTATTTT.

The gene calls are TRBV27 and TRBJ1-5; 7 bases match TRBD1. Trimming at V came to 5 bases and at J to 9 bases, leaving 13 bases not matched to a gene. The germline CDR1 and CDR2 sequences are MNHEY and SMNVEV (reference sequence). This CDR3 comprises 15 residues. The CDR3 here is CASSANRGESGPQHF. As DNA, the CDR3 is TGTGCCAGCAGTGCGAACAGGGGAGAATCAGGGCCCCAGCATTTT.

V is TRBV5-1 and J is TRBJ2-7; the D is unclear. V was trimmed by 1 base and J by 2 bases, leaving 7 bases between them. The CDR3 is 13 residues long. CDR1 and CDR2 from the germline V gene are SGHRS and YFSETQ. The CDR3 here is CASSLRVTYEQYF. For the CDR3, the DNA is TGCGCCAGCAGCTTGCGGGTGACCTACGAGCAGTACTTC.

The chain uses TRBV7-6 and TRBJ2-5; TRBD1 is a possible D gene (8 bases). This CDR3 is built from 17 residues. Germline V gene data show CDR1 as SGHVS and CDR2 as FNYEAQ. V lost 5 bases and J lost 4, with 23 bases in between. The CDR3 region has the DNA TGTGCCAGCAGCCTTCGCCCCGGACAGGGAGGGCGAGAGACCCAGTACTTC. This codes for CASSLRPGQGGRETQYF.

The CDR3 reads CASIGALLSSGANVLTF. CDR3 in DNA: TGTGCCAGTATCGGAGCCCTTCTAAGCTCTGGGGCCAACGTCCTGACTTTC. The J gene is TRBJ2-6, the V gene TRBV19; D gene ambiguous. Germline V CDR1 and CDR2: LNHDA, SQIVND (reference sequence). The CDR3 runs to 17 residues. Trimming stripped 7 bases from V and 0 bases from J, with 16 bases between.